This TCR beta chain derives from a study of blood T cells in healthy people across ages. Study conclusions and caveats: Whereas aged donors had fewer naive CD4+ cells, long-lived donors had more of them and higher diversity. Any changes in expanded clonotypes were possibly confounded, as donor CMV status remained unknown.

Individuals who donated were healthy Caucasians from Russia aged about 6 to 90. A second PCR, run for about 7 to 11 cycles, used a sample-barcoded 5' primer plus a J-beta primer mix. TCRdb redid the calling of the 5' RACE reads with MiXCR, one entry per CDR3 protein. The top ten hold around 3.6% of the sample, which has approximately 800,000 distinct CDR3 sequences, 20% to 25% seen once. This clonotype was detected a few times. Its antigen is not identified. Trimming took 3 bases from V and 3 from J; bases not matched to a gene: 6. The germline gives CDR1 LGHDT, CDR2 YNNKEL (reference sequence). The CDR3 length is 15 residues. This sample also appeared in a second study, on T cells of mothers and their children. This second report adds: No T cell clones of persistent microchimeric origin were detected.

This rearrangement joins TRBV3-1 to TRBJ1-1; the match to TRBD1 covers 8 bases. The TCR was taken from a boy aged 10-17 years in good health. Sequenced input: blood. This CDR3 reads CASSQGDRRDTEAFF. DNA for the CDR3: TGTGCCAGCAGCCAGGGGGACAGGAGGGACACTGAAGCTTTCTTT.